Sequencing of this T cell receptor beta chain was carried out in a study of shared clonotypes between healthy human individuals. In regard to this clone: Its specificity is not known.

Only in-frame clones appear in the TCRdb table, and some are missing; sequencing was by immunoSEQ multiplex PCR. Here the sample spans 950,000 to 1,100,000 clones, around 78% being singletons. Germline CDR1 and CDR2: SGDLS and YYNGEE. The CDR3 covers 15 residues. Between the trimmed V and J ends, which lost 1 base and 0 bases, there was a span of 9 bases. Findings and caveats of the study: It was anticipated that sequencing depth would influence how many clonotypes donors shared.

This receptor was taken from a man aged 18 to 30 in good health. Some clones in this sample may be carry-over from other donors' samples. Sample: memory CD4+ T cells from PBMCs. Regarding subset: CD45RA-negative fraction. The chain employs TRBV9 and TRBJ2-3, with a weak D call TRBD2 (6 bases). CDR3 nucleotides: TGTGCCAGCAGCGTAAGGGGACTGAGCACAGATACGCAGTATTTT. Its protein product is CASSVRGLSTDTQYF.